These 3 T cell receptor beta chains were all obtained from the same sample, sequenced in a study of T cells in Graves' hyperthyroidism and ophthalmopathy. There were TCR beta CDR3 regions amplified from RNA transcripts. The HTBI primer set drove a first-round RT-PCR of the TCR CDR3. TCRdb analysed the multiplex PCR reads with MiXCR anew, one entry per CDR3 protein. This table has 300,000 to 450,000 distinct CDR3 sequences, under 15% appearing once. The specimen sequenced was blood. All receptors come from a woman in her 30s with Graves' hyperthyroidism.

There are many counts of this clonotype. The chain joins TRBV7-2 to TRBJ2-5; 10 bases are shared with TRBD2. The germline CDR1 and CDR2 sequences are SGHTA and FQGNSA. V trimming: 6 bases; J trimming: 4 bases; junction bases outside the gene matches: 5. This CDR3 is built from 14 residues. The CDR3 bases are TGTGCCAGCAGGTCTAGCGGGAGAGGAGAGACCCAGTACTTC. Translating gives CASRSSGRGETQYF.

This clonotype was detected ten times or more. The chain links TRBV11-1 to TRBJ2-1; TRBD2 agrees at 12 bases. The CDR3 sequence is 16 residues long. Germline lookup yields CDR1 SGHAT and CDR2 FQDESV (reference sequence). With 0 bases clipped from V and 9 bases from J, the junction kept 6 bases outside the gene matches. The CDR3 nucleotides are TGTGCCAGCAGCTTAGCCACTAGCGGGAGGCCCGGTGAGCAGTTCTTC. Translating it yields CASSLATSGRPGEQFF.

The J gene is TRBJ2-1, the V gene TRBV10-3, with D maybe TRBD2 (6 bases). Germline values: CDR1 ENHRY, CDR2 SYGVKD. V lost 7 bases and J 4 bases, leaving 14 bases between the germline ends. The length of the CDR3 is 14 residues. The CDR3 sequence: CAITPGLPYNEQFF. The CDR3 DNA sequence: TGTGCCATCACGCCAGGACTACCGTACAATGAGCAGTTCTTC.